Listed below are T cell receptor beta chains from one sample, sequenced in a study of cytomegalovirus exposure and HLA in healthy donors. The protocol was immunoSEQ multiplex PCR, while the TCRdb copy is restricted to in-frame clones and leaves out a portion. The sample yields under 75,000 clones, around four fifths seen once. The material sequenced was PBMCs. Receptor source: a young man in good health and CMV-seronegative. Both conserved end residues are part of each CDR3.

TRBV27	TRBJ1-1	CASSLHPDTRIVEAFF
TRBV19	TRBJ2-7	CASSLTGSYEQYF
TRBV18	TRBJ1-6	CASSPDRTRSPLHF
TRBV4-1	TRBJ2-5	CASSRLGFSEGETQYF
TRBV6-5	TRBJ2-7	CASSPGQGISYEQYF
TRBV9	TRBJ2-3	CASSGGAGADTQYF
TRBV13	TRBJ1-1	CASSLSGTNTEAFF
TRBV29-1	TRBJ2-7	CSVHSGHPPYEQYF
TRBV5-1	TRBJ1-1	CASSLAGQAGTEAFF
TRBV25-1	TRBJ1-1	CASSEWIGGPNTEAFF
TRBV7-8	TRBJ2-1	CASSLVIITSAKRHEQFF
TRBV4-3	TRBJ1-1	CASSQENLQLNTEAFF
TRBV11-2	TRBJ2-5	CASRDRSGGYQETQYF
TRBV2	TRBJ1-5	CASSGLGAGSIGQPQHF
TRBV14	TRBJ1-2	CASSQDSGPPNYGYTF
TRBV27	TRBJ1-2	CASSLFPGQGANYGYTF
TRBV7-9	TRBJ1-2	CASSLDLGQVDGYTF
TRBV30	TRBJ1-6	CAWNTGRRNSPLHF
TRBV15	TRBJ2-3	CATSLAGEMRDTQYF
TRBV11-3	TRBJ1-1	CASTGTGGATEAFF
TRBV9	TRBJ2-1	CASSIGLAGVYEQFF
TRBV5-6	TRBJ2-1	CASSRRVIADNEQFF
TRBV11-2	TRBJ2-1	CASSSTRVLNEQFF
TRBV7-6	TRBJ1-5	CASSSEGADQPQHF
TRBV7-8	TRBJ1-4	CASSSRSGGEKLFF
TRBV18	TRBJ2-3	CASSPGQTGVGDTQYF
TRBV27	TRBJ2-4	CASSFSRGGNLAKNIQYF
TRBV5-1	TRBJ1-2	CASSGYPGGQGGYTF
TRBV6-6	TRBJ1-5	CASSPPGNNQPQHF
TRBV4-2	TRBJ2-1	CASSVEDYTYNEQFF
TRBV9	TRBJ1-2	CASSLAPRDGYTF
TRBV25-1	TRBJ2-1	CATEQGYEQFF
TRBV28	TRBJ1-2	CASSFRPRVLNYGYTF
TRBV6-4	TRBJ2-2	CASSDGGNTGELFF
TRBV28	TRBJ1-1	CASTAWAGATEAFF
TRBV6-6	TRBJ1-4	CASNQHLGQSNEKLFF
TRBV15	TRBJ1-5	CATSRLQVGNQPQHF
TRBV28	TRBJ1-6	CASSLRSYNSPLHF
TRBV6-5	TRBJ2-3	CASSYRVTDTQYF
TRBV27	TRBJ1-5	CASSRTGRGNQPQHF
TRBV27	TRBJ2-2	CASSPTGGRALDGELFF
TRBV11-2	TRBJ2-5	CASAGTAQETQYF
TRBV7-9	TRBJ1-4	CASEYTGEKLFF
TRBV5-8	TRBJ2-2	CASSFDTSNTGELFF
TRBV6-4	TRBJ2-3	CASSDSRGGTDTQYF